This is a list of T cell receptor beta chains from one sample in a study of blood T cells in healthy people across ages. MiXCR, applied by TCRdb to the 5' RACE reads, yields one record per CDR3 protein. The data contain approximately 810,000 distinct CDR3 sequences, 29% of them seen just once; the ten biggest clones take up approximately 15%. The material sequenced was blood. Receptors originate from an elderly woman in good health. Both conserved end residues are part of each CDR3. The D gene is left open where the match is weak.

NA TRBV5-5 CASSLVSNTGELFF
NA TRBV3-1 CASTRGESSTALHF
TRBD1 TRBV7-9 CASSLDRGRYEQYF
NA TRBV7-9 CASTPSLGADIQYF
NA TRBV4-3 CASSQATSNEQYF
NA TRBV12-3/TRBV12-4 CASRSGQRAYGYTF
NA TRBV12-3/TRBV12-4 CASRSPGYGYTF
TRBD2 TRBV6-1 CAAAGRQGASGGAYNEQFF
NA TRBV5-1 CASSSQPGSGTEAFF
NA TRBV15 CATSRDGGAYSEQFF
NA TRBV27 CASSLERSGVLHF
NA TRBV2 CASRKDLNQPQHF
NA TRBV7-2 CASSAGTLYSNQPQHF
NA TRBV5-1 CASSLGLQEQYF
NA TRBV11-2 CASSMVGNSPLHF
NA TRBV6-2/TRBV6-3 CASKEYPGQPQHF
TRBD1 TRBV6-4 CASSDDRGVLFYEQYF
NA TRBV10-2 CASSELKFSGGHTDTQYF
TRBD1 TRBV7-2 CASQGRGPRQPQHF
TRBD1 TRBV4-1 CASSQEGQGVVDTQYF
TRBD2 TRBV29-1 CSVGTSGGLTDTQYF
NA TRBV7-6 CASSPKGGSHGGTYNEQFF
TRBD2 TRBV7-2 CASSLGGLGVQYF
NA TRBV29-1 CSVGDMNTEAFF
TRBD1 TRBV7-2 CASSLGRGPEGYTF
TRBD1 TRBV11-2 CASSLVRGRDTQYF
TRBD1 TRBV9 CASSVGPGGYEQYF
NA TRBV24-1 CATLYGVAKNIQYF
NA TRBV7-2 CASSQFTGVSNQPQHF
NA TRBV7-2 CASSFRSGEVDTQYF
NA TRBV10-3 CAISEDGHRNTEAFF
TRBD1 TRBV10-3 CAISESNRGSEKLFF
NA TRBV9 CASTERAENYNEQFF
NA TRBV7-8 CASSQTPGANTEAFF
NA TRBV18 CASSPPAYNYGYTF
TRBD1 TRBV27 CASSLRQGYEKLFF
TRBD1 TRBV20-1 CSAGHRGLRRNEQFF
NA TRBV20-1 CSATLGGVAKNIQYF
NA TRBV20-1 CSAYDTVTGELFF
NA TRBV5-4 CASSPGGGRLYF
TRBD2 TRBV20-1 CSAPGTTGLEQFF
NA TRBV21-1 CASSKIRRGALSQSYEQYF
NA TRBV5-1 CASRPTGPATDTQYF
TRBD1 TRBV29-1 CSGFLTGAAYYGYTF
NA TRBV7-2 CASSLGEGNIQYF
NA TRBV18 CASSPGPGYEQYF
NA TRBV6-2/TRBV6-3 CASSGTPGASEAFF
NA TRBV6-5 CASSYRTRTVGTADTQYF
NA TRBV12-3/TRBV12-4 CASSQRAFTPGELFF
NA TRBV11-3 CASSWAVNTEAFF
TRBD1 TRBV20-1 CSAPGTDIQNYGYTF
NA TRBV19 CASSIWAGGSREDTQYF
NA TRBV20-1 CSASKGQRYSGYTF
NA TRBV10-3 CAIRPEGISTQYF
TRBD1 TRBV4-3 CASSQGPTGTAEQYF
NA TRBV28 CASSGAFSTDTQYF
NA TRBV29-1 CSVIGLSLGDIQYF
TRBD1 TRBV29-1 CSSRTGTNEQYF
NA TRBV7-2 CASRFIPTSHTGELFF
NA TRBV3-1 CASSQVRVHEQFF